This T cell receptor beta chain was recorded in a study of blood T cell repertoires in COVID-19. Study summary: T cells, B-cell-depleted T cells, or PBMCs provided the cDNA or gDNA that served as material.

The germline gives CDR1 LNHDA, CDR2 SQIVND (reference sequence). The V end lost 4 bases, the J end lost 6 bases, and 31 bases lay between the germline ends. CDR3 length: 20 residues. In the source study's methods: The assay estimated nucleated cells by amplifying reference gene primers. Profiled with immunoSEQ multiplex PCR; TCRdb holds only in-frame clones, not every one. The D gene and trimming were derived from the DNA, and the V and J assignments and clone size from that table. The sample includes 130,000 to 150,000 clones, around nine tenths of them seen just once. The TCR sequence derives from a man aged 45-60 years with active or convalescent COVID-19. The specimen was peripheral blood. This chain connects TRBV19 to TRBJ1-3, with TRBD1 as a possible D gene (5 bases). For the CDR3, the DNA is TGTGCCAGTAGTACGGGAGCTGGACCGCGCTCAAGGGGTGGATTAAACACCATATATTTT. It translates to CASSTGAGPRSRGGLNTIYF.